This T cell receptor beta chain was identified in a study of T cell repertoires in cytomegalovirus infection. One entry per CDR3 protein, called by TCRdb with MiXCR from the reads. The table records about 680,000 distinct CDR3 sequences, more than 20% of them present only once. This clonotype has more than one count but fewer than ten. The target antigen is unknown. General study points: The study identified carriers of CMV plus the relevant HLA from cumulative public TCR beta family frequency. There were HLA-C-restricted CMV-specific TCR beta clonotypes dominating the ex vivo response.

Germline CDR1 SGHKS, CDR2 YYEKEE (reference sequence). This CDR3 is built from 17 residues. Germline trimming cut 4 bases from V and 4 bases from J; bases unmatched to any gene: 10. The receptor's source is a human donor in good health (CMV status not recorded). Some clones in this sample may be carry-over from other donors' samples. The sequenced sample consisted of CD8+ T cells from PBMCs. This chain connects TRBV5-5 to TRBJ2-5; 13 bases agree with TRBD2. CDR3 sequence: CASSPGLAGESPETQYF. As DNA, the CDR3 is TGTGCCAGCAGCCCCGGACTAGCGGGGGAGTCCCCAGAGACCCAGTACTTC. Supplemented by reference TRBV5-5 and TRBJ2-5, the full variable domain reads DAGVTQSPTHLIKTRGQQVTLRCSPISGHKSVSWYQQVLGQGPQFIFQYYEKEERGRGNFPDRFSARQFPNYSSELNVNALLLGDSALYLCASSPGLAGESPETQYFGPGTRLLVL.